This T cell receptor (beta chain) was recovered during a study of blood T cell repertoires in COVID-19 (dated by TCRdb to between 2020 and 2021). Regarding the study in general: Samples covering the acute and convalescent phases of COVID-19 were provided by collaborators in the United States, Italy and Spain. The repertoires were released in a freely available public database meant as a resource for research on the immune response to SARS-CoV-2. The sample metadata nearly always contained a de-identified subject ID, COVID-19 status, age in years and sex. Samples were obtained from the ongoing ImmuneRACE study (first 160 participants) and from over a thousand subjects provided by 6 global collaborators. Where available, HLA class I and class II types were obtained from metadata supplied by the sample provider rather than from assay-based typing. The prospective study material was composed of cDNA or gDNA derived from T cells, B-cell-depleted T cells, or PBMCs. The dataset comprised deeply sampled blood TCRbeta repertoires from subjects exposed to, actively infected with, or recovered from COVID-19.

Notes on this clone: It has no known antigen specificity. No base qualities exist here, and no much larger clone lies one base off it.

What the study reported, not specific to this receptor: How much clinical and demographic metadata was included differed by source and by participant, and the metadata was provided uncurated.

Collaborating institutions collected whole blood in K2EDTA tubes following their own protocols. For TCRbeta analysis, collaborators shipped samples as frozen whole blood, isolated PBMCs, or DNA extracted from either of those sample types. TCRbeta CDR3 regions were amplified from genomic DNA by means of the immunoSEQ Assay, a bias-controlled multiplex PCR. Under the source paper's analysis protocol: Nucleated cell counts per sample were estimated from amplification of reference gene primers within the assay. Sequence reads were collapsed and filtered to measure the absolute abundance of every unique TCRbeta CDR3 rearrangement. For each sample, productive Simpson clonality was calculated as the square root of Simpson's diversity index across productive rearrangements. TCRdb holds this immuneACCESS table with in-frame rearrangements only. Some clones are missing; in checked studies, unresolved V genes explain under half, and the rest has no known cause. The V and J calls and clone size were taken over from that table, and D and trimming were inferred from the DNA. Counted in this sample were roughly 46,000 clones; 88% of them appeared once. The ten largest clones represent over 8.5% of the sample.

According to the germline V gene (reference sequence), CDR1 reads LNHDA and CDR2 reads SQIVND. Trimming removed 1 base from V and 2 bases from J; the gene matches leave 7 bases unexplained. The cysteine opens and the phenylalanine closes a CDR3 of 17 amino acids. Only the CDR3 region is kept as DNA, spanning 51 bases read in frame from base 1. This sequence was found in a man between 50 and 59 years old with active COVID-19. The specimen sequenced was peripheral blood. The receptor chain draws on TRBV19 and TRBJ2-7, with 11 central nucleotides matching TRBD1. The CDR3 protein: CASSIGAGQGEAYEQYF. Here is the DNA: TGTGCCAGTAGTATAGGTGCGGGACAGGGGGAAGCCTACGAGCAGTACTTC.